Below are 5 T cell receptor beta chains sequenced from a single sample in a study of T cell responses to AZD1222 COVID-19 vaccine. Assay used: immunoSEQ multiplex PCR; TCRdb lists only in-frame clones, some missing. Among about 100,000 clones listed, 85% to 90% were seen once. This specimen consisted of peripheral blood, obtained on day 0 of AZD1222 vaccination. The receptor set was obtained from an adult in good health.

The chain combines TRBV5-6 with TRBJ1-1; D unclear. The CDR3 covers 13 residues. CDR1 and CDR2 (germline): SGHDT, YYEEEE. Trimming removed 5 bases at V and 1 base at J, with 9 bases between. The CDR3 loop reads CASSLGGNTEAFF. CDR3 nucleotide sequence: TGTGCCAGCAGTTTAGGAGGGAACACTGAAGCTTTCTTT.

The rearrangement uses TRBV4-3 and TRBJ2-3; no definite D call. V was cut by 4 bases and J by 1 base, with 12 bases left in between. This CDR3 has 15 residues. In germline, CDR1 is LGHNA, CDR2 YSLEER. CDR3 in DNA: TGCGCCAGCAGCCCCCTTGGGGATGGCACAGATACGCAGTATTTT. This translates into CASSPLGDGTDTQYF.

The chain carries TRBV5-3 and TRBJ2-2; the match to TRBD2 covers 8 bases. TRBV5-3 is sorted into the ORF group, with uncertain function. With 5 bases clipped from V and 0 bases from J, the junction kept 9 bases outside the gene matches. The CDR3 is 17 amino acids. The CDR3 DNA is TGTGCCAGAAGATTTGACCTTAGCGGGACGAACACCGGGGAGCTGTTTTTT. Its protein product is CARRFDLSGTNTGELFF.

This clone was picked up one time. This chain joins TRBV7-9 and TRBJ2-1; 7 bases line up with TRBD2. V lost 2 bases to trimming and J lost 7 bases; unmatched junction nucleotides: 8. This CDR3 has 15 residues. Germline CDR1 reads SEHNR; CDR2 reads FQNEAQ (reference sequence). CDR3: CASSLMREGLNEQFF. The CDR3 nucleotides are TGTGCCAGCAGCTTAATGAGGGAGGGCCTTAATGAGCAGTTCTTC.

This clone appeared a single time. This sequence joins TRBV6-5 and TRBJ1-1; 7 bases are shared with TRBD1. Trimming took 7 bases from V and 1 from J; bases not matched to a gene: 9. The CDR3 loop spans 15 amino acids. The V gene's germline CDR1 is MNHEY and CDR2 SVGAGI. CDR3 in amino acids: CASKRGRLSNTEAFF. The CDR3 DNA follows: TGTGCCAGCAAGAGGGGGCGCCTTTCGAACACTGAAGCTTTCTTT.